The clone carrying this T cell receptor beta chain showed up just once. Its antigen is undetermined. These data are taken from a study of T cell responses to AZD1222 COVID-19 vaccine. Broader study findings: Sampling captured repertoires only after the peak T cell response. White British ancestry dominated among donors, who included more females, and clonal diversity was possibly underestimated. Spike-specific TCR breadth and depth grew following two AZD1222 doses.

The CDR3 is made up of 17 amino acids. V lost 5 bases, J lost 2 bases, and 9 bases stayed unmatched. Germline lookup yields CDR1 SEHNR and CDR2 FQNEAQ (reference sequence). TCRdb keeps only in-frame clones here, not all; method: immunoSEQ multiplex PCR. The sample has around 140,000 clones; more than 85% are singletons. Sequencing used peripheral blood, obtained on day 0 of MenACWY control vaccination. This receptor was identified in an adult in good health. The chain combines TRBV7-9 with TRBJ2-2; 9 positions agree with TRBD1. CDR3 sequence (DNA): TGTGCCAGCAGCGTAATACAGGGGGCTCCCAACACCGGGGAGCTGTTTTTT. Protein product: CASSVIQGAPNTGELFF.